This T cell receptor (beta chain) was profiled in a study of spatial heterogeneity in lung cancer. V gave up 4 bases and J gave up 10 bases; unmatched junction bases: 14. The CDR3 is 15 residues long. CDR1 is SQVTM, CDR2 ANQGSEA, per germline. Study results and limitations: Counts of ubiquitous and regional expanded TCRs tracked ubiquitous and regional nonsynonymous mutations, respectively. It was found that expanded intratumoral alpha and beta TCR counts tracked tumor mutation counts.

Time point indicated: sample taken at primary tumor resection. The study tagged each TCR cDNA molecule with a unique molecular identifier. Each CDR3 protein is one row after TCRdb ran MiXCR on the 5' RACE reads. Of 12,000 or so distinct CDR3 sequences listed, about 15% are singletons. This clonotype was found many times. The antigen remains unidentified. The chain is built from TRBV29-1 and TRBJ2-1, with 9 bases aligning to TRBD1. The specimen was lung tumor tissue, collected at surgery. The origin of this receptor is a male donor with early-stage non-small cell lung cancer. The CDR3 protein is CSVGRTGDSRGEQFF. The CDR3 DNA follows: TGCAGCGTTGGAAGGACAGGGGACTCTAGGGGAGAGCAGTTCTTC.